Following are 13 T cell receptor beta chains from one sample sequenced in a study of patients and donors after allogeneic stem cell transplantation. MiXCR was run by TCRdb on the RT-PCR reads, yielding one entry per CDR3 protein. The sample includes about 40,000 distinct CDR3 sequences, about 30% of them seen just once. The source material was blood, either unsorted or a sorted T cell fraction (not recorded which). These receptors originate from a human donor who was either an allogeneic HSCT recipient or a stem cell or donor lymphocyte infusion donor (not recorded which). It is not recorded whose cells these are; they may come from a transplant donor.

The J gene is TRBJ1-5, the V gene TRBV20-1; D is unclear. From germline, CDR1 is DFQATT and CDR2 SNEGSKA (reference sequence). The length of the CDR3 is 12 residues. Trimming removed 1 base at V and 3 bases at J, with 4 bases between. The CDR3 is CSARGLNQPQHF. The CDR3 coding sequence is TGCAGTGCTAGAGGTCTCAATCAGCCCCAGCATTTT.

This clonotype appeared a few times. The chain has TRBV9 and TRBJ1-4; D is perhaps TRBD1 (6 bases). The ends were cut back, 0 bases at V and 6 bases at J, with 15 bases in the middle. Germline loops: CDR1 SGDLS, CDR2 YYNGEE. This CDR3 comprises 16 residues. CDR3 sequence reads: CASSVAGGGRDEKLFF. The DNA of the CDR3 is TGTGCCAGCAGCGTAGCTGGCGGGGGGCGAGATGAAAAACTGTTTTTT.

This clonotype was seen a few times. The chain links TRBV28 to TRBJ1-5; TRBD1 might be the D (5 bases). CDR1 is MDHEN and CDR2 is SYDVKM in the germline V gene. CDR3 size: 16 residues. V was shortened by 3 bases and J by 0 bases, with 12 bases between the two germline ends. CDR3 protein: CASSFSAGPSNQPQHF. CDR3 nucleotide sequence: TGTGCCAGCAGTTTTTCGGCAGGGCCTAGCAATCAGCCCCAGCATTTT. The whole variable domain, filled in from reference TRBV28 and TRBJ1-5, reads DVKVTQSSRYLVKRTGEKVFLECVQDMDHENMFWYRQDPGLGLRLIYFSYDVKMKEKGDIPEGYSVSREKKERFSLILESASTNQTSMYLCASSFSAGPSNQPQHFGDGTRLSIL.

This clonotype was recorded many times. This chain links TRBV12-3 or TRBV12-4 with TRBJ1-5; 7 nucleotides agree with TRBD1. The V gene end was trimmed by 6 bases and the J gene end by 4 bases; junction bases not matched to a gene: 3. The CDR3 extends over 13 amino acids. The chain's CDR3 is CASSGTANQPQHF. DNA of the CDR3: TGTGCCAGCAGCGGGACAGCGAATCAGCCCCAGCATTTT.

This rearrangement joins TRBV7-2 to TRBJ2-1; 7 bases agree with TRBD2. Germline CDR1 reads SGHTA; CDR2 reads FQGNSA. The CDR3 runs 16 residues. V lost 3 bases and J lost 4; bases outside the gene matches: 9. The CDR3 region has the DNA TGTGCCAGCAGCTTCGGAAGCGGGACCTTGTACAATGAGCAGTTCTTC. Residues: CASSFGSGTLYNEQFF. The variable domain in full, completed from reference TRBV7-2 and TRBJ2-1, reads GAGVSQSPSNKVTEKGKDVELRCDPISGHTALYWYRQSLGQGLEFLIYFQGNSAPDKSGLPSDRFSAERTGGSVSTLTIQRTQQEDSAVYLCASSFGSGTLYNEQFFGPGTRLTVL.

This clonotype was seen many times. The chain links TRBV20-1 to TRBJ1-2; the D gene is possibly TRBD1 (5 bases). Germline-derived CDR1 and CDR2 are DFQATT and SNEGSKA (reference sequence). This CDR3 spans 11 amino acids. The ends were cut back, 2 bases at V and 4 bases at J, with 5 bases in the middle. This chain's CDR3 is CSARRGYGYTF. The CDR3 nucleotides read TGCAGTGCTAGAAGGGGCTATGGCTACACCTTC.

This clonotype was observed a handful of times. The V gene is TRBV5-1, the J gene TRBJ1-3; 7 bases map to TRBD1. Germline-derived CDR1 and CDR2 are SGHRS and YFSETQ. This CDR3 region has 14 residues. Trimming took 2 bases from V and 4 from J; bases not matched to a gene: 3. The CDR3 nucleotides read TGCGCCAGCAGCTTCCCGGGACAGGGAAACACCATATATTTT. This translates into CASSFPGQGNTIYF.

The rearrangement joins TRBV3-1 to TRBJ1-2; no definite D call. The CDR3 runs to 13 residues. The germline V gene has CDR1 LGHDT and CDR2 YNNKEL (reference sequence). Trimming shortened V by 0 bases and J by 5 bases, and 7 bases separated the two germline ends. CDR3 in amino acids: CASSQDQTYGYTF. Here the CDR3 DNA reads TGTGCCAGCAGCCAAGATCAGACTTATGGCTACACCTTC.

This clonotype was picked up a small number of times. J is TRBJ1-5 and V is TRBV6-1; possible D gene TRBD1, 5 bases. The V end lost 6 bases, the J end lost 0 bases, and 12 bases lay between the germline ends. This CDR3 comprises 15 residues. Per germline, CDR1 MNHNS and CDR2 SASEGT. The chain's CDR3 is CASSVGPSSNQPQHF. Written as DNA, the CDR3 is TGTGCCAGCAGCGTGGGACCGTCTAGCAATCAGCCCCAGCATTTT.

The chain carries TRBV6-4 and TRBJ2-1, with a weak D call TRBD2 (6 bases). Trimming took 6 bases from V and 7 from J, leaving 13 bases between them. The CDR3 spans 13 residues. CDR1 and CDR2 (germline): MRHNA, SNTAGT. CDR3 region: CASSGTLYNEQFF. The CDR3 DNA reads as TGTGCCAGCAGCGGGACTCTTTATAATGAGCAGTTCTTC.

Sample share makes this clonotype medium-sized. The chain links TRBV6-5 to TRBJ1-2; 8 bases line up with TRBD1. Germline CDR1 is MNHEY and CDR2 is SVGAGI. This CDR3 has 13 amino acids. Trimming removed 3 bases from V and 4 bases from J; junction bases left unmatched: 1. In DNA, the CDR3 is TGTGCCAGCAGTTATCAGGGGGCCTATGGCTACACCTTC. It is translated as CASSYQGAYGYTF.

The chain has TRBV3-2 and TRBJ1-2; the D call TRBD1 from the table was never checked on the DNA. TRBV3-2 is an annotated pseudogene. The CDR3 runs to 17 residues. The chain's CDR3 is CASSQAGTGERDYGYTF. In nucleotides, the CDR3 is TGTGCCAGCAGCCAAGCGGGGACAGGGGAGCGAGACTATGGCTACACCTTC.

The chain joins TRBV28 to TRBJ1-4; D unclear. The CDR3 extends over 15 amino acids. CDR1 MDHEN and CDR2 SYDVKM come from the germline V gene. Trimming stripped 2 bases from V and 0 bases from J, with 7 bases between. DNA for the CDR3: TGTGCCAGCAGTTTACACGTTGCAACTAATGAAAAACTGTTTTTT. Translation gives CASSLHVATNEKLFF.